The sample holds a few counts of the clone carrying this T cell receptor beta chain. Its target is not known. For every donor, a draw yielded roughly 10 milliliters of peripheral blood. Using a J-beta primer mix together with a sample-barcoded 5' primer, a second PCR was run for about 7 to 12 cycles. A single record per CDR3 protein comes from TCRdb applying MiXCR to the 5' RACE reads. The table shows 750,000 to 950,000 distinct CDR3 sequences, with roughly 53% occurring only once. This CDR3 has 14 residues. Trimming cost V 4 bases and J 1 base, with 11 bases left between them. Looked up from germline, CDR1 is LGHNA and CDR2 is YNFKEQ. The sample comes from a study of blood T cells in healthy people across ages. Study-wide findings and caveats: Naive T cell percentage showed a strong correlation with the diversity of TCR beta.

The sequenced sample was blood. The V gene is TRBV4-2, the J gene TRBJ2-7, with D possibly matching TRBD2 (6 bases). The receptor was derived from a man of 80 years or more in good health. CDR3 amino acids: CASSPSSASYEQYF. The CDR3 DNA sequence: TGTGCCAGCAGCCCCTCTAGCGCGTCCTACGAGCAGTACTTC.